Listed here are 6 T cell receptor beta chains from one sample, sequenced in a study of T cells in Graves' hyperthyroidism and ophthalmopathy. Amplified regions were TCR beta CDR3 sequences from RNA transcripts. HTBI primers were the set used in a first-round RT-PCR of the TCR CDR3. TCRdb reanalysed the multiplex PCR reads using MiXCR and keeps one entry per CDR3 protein. Of 450,000 to 600,000 distinct CDR3 sequences listed, 12% to 15% are singletons. The sequencing input was blood. Receptor source: a woman aged 40 to 50 with Graves' hyperthyroidism.

CDR3 amino acids: CASSLGGGTLNTEAFF. DNA of the CDR3: TGTGCCAGCAGCCTAGGGGGGGGGACCCTGAACACTGAAGCTTTCTTT. The chain is built from TRBV11-3 and TRBJ1-1; D is possibly TRBD1 (6 bases). Germline CDR1 is SGHNT and CDR2 is YENEEA. This CDR3 is 16 amino acids long. The V gene lost 5 bases and the J gene lost 0 bases, with 16 bases spanning the gap.

This clonotype was recorded a few times. The J gene is TRBJ2-2, the V gene TRBV6-1; 9 bases fit TRBD2. The CDR3 consists of 14 residues. Germline V lookup: CDR1 MNHNS, CDR2 SASEGT. J gave up 4 bases and V 9 bases, and 6 bases lay outside the gene matches. The CDR3 bases are TGTGCCAGTGGAGTTAGCGGGAGCACCGGGGAGCTGTTTTTT. Translated: CASGVSGSTGELFF.

V usage is TRBV14 and J usage is TRBJ2-7; 7 bases are a match to TRBD2. The V gene end was trimmed by 4 bases and the J gene end by 4 bases; junction bases not matched to a gene: 4. The CDR3 is 13 amino acids. The germline gives CDR1 SGHDN, CDR2 FVKESK. CDR3 sequence reads: CASSLTSRYEQYF. CDR3 nucleotides: TGTGCCAGCAGCCTGACTAGCAGATACGAGCAGTACTTC.

This clonotype came up many times. This rearrangement joins TRBV12-3 or TRBV12-4 to TRBJ2-5; D ambiguous. The V gene lost 5 bases and the J gene lost 3 bases, with 7 bases spanning the gap. The CDR3 consists of 12 residues. CDR3 sequence: CASSRSKETQYF. The CDR3 DNA sequence: TGTGCCAGCAGTAGGAGCAAAGAGACCCAGTACTTC.

This clonotype was counted only a few times. J is TRBJ2-2 and V is TRBV19; tentatively, D is TRBD1 (6 bases). The CDR3 runs to 16 residues. The germline V gene encodes CDR1 LNHDA and CDR2 SQIVND (reference sequence). Between the trimmed V and J ends, which lost 3 bases and 2 bases, there was a span of 13 bases. Written as DNA, the CDR3 is TGTGCCAGTAGTATTGGGCAGGGGACAAACACCGGGGAGCTGTTTTTT. Its protein product is CASSIGQGTNTGELFF.

This clonotype was detected a few times. The chain couples TRBV6-1 to TRBJ1-1, with D tentatively TRBD1 (5 bases). From germline, CDR1 is MNHNS and CDR2 SASEGT. The CDR3 is made up of 16 amino acids. V was clipped by 3 bases and J by 0 bases, with 14 bases between them. The CDR3 region has the DNA TGTGCCAGCAGTGATGGGGGTGTTTACATGAACACTGAAGCTTTCTTT. It translates to CASSDGGVYMNTEAFF.